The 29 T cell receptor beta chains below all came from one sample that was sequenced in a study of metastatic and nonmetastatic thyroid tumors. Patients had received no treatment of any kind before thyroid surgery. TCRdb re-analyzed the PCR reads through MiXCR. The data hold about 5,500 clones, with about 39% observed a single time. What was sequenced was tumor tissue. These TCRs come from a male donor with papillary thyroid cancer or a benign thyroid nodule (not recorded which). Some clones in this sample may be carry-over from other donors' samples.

The CDR3 here is CATSRTPSTDTQYF. The CDR3 bases are TGTGCCACCAGTAGGACACCGAGCACAGATACGCAGTATTTT. This rearrangement joins TRBV15 to TRBJ2-3; the D gene is possibly TRBD1 (5 bases). Germline values: CDR1 LNHNV, CDR2 YYDKDF (reference sequence). CDR3 length: 14 amino acids. Trimming removed 6 bases from V and 0 bases from J, with 10 bases in between.

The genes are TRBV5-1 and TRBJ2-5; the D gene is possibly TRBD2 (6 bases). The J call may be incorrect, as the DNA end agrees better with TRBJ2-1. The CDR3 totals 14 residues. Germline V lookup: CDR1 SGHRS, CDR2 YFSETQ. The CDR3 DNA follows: TGCGCCAGCAGCTTGTCACTAGCCCCAAATGAGCAGTTCTTC. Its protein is CASSLSLAPNEQFF.

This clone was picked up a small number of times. CDR3 coding DNA: TGTGCCAGCAGTTCCTTCCTCAGTAGCGCCTACAATGAGCAGTTCTTC. Its translation: CASSSFLSSAYNEQFF. The chain employs TRBV27 and TRBJ2-1; maybe TRBD2 (5 bases). CDR1 MNHEY and CDR2 SMNVEV come from the germline V gene (reference sequence). The CDR3 covers 16 residues. V lost 4 bases and J 2 bases, leaving 15 bases between the germline ends.

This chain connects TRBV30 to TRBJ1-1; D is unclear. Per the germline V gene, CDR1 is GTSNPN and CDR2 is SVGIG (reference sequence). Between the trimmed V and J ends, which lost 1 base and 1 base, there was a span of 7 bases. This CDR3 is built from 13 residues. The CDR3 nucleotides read TGTGCCTGGAGTGATCGGGAGAACACTGAAGCTTTCTTT. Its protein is CAWSDRENTEAFF.

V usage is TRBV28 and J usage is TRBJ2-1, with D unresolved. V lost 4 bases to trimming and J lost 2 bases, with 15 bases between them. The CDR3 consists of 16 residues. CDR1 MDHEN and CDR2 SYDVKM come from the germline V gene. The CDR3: CASSSTARVTYNEQFF. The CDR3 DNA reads TGTGCCAGCAGTTCGACTGCTAGAGTGACCTACAATGAGCAGTTCTTC.

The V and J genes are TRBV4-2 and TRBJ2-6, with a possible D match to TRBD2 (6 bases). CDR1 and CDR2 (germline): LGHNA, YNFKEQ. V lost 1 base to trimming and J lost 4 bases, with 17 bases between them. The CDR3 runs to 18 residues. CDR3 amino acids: CASSQVISGEPGANVLTF. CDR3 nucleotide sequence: TGTGCCAGCAGCCAAGTAATATCGGGAGAGCCAGGGGCCAACGTCCTGACTTTC.

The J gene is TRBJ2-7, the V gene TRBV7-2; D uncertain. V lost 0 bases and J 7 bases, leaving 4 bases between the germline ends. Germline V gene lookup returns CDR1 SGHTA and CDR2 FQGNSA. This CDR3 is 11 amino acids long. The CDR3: CASSLAWEQYF. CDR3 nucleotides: TGTGCCAGCAGCTTAGCATGGGAGCAGTACTTC.

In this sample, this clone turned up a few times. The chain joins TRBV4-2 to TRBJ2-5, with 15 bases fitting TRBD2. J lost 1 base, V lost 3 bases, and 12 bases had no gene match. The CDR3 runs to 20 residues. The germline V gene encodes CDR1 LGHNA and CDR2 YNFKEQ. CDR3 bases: TGTGCCAGCAGCCAGGAAGGGACTAGCGGGAGGTCCCGGCCCCAAGAGACCCAGTACTTC. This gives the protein CASSQEGTSGRSRPQETQYF.

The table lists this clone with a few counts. The CDR3 reads CASSGRDRVYEQYF. Here the CDR3 DNA reads TGTGCCAGTAGTGGTCGGGACAGGGTTTACGAGCAGTACTTC. J is TRBJ2-7 and V is TRBV19, with TRBD1 matching over 9 bases. This CDR3 region has 14 residues. V was clipped by 5 bases and J by 4 bases; unmatched bases: 6. Germline-derived CDR1 and CDR2 are LNHDA and SQIVND (reference sequence).

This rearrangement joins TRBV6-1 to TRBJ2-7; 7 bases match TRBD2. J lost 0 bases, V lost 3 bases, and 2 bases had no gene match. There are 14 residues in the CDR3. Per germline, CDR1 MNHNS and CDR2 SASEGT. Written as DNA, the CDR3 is TGTGCCAGCAGTGAGGGGGGGAGCTCCTACGAGCAGTACTTC. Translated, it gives CASSEGGSSYEQYF.

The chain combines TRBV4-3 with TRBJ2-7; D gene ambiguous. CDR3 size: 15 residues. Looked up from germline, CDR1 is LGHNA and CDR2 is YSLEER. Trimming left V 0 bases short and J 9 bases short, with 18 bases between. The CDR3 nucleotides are TGCGCCAGCAGCCAAGAGATCCCCGCGCGCTCTGGGCAGTACTTC. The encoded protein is CASSQEIPARSGQYF.

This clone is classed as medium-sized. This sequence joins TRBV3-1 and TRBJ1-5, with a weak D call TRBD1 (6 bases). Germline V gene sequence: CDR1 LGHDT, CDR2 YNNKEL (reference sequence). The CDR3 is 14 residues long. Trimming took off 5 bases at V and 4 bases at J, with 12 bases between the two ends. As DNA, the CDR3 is TGTGCCAGCAGCTTTGAGGGGGGAAATCAGCCCCAGCATTTT. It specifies CASSFEGGNQPQHF.

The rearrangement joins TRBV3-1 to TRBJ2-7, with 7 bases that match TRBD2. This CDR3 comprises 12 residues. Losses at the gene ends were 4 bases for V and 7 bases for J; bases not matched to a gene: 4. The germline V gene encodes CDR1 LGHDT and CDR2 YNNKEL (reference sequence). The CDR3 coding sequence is TGTGCCAGCAGCCGACTAGCTGGGGAGCAGTACTTC. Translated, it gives CASSRLAGEQYF.

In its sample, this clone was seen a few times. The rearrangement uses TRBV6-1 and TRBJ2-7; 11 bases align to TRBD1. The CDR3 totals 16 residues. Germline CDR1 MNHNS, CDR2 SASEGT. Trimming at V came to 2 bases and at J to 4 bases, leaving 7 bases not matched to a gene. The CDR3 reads CASSEYAGTGGYEQYF. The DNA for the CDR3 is TGTGCCAGCAGTGAATATGCCGGGACAGGGGGTTACGAGCAGTACTTC.

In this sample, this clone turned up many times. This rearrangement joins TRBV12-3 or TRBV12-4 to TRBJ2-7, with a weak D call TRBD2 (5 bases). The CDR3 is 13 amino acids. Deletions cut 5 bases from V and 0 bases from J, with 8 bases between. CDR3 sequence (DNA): TGTGCCAGCAGTAGTACTAGCTCCTACGAGCAGTACTTC. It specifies CASSSTSSYEQYF.

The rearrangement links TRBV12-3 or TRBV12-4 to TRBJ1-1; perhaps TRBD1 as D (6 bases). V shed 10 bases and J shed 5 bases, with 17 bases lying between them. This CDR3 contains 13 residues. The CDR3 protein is CATLEQGGTEAFF. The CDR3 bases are TGTGCCACCCTAGAACAGGGTGGGACTGAAGCTTTCTTT.

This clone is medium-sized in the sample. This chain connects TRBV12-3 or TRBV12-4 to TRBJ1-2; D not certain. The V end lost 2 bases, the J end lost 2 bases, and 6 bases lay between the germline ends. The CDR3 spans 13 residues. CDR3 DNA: TGTGCCAGCAGTTTAAATTACAACTATGGCTACACCTTC. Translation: CASSLNYNYGYTF.

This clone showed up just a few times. The CDR3 DNA reads as TGTGCCAGCAGTTTTGCGGGACAGGGGTCAGATACGCAGTATTTT. Amino acid sequence: CASSFAGQGSDTQYF. The V gene is TRBV12-3 or TRBV12-4, the J gene TRBJ2-3, with TRBD1 matching over 10 bases. V gave up 3 bases and J gave up 4 bases; unmatched junction bases: 4. This CDR3 spans 15 amino acids.

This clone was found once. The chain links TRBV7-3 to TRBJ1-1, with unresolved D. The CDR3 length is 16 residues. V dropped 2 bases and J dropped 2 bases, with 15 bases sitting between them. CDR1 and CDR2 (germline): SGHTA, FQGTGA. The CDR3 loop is CASSLFAPPVNTEAFF. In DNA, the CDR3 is TGTGCCAGCAGCTTATTTGCCCCCCCAGTCAACACTGAAGCTTTCTTT.

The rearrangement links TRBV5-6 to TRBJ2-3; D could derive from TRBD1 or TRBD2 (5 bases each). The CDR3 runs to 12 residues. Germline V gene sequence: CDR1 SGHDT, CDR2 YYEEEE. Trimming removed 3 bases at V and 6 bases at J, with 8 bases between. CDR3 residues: CASSWDLDTQYF. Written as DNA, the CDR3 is TGTGCCAGCAGCTGGGACCTGGATACGCAGTATTTT.

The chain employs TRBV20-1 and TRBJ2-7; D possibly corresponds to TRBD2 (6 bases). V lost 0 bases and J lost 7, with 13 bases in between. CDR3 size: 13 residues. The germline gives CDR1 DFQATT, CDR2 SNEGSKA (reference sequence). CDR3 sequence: CSAREEGEREQYF. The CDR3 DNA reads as TGCAGTGCTAGAGAGGAGGGAGAAAGGGAGCAGTACTTC.

The CDR3 protein is CSASRDTNTEAFF. Written as DNA, the CDR3 is TGCAGTGCTTCCCGGGATACAAACACTGAAGCTTTCTTT. The rearrangement joins TRBV20-1 to TRBJ1-1, with unresolved D. The germline gives CDR1 DFQATT, CDR2 SNEGSKA (reference sequence). The CDR3 sequence is 13 residues long. Trimming took 5 bases from V and 2 from J, leaving 12 bases between them.

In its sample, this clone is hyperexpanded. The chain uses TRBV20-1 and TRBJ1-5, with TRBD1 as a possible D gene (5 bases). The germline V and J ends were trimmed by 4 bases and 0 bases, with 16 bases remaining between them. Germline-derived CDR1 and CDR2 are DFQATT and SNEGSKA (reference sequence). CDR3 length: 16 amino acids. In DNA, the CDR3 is TGCAGTGCTACTATACCGGGACTCGGTAGCAATCAGCCCCAGCATTTT. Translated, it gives CSATIPGLGSNQPQHF.

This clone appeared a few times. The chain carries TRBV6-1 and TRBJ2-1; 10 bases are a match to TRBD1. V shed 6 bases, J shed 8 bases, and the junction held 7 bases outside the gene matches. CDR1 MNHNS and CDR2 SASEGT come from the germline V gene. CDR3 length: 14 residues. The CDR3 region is CASRPGQGMDEQFF. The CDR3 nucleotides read TGTGCCAGCAGGCCGGGACAGGGGATGGATGAGCAGTTCTTC.

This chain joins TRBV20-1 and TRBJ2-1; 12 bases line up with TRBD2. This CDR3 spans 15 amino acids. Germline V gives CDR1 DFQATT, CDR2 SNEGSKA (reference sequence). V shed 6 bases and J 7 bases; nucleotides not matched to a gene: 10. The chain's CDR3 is CSARGGTSGRNEQFF. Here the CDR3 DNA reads TGCAGTGCGCGAGGGGGCACTAGCGGGAGGAATGAGCAGTTCTTC.

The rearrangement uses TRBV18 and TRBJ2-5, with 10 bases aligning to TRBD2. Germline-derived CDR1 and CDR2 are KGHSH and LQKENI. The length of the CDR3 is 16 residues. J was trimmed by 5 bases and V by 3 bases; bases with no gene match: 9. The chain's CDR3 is CASSPGASGSRETQYF. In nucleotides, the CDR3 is TGTGCCAGCTCACCCGGGGCTAGCGGGAGCAGGGAGACCCAGTACTTC.

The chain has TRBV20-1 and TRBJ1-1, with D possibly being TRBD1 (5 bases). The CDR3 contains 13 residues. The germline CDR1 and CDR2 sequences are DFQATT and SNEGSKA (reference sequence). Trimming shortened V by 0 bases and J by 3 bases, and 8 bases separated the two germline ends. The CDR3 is CSARDQGDTEAFF. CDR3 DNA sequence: TGCAGTGCTAGAGATCAGGGAGACACTGAAGCTTTCTTT.

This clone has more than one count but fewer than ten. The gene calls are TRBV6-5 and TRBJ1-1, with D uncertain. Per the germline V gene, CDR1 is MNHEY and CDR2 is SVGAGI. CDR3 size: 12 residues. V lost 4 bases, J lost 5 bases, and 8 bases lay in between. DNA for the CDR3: TGTGCCAGCAGTTTAGCCGGGACTGAAGCTTTCTTT. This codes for CASSLAGTEAFF.

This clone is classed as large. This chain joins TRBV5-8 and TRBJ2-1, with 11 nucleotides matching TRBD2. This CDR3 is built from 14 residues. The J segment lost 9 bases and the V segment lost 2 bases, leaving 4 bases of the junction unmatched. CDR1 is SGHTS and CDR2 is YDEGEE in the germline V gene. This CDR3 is CASSFSGGAGEQFF. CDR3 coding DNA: TGTGCCAGCAGCTTTAGCGGGGGGGCTGGTGAGCAGTTCTTC.